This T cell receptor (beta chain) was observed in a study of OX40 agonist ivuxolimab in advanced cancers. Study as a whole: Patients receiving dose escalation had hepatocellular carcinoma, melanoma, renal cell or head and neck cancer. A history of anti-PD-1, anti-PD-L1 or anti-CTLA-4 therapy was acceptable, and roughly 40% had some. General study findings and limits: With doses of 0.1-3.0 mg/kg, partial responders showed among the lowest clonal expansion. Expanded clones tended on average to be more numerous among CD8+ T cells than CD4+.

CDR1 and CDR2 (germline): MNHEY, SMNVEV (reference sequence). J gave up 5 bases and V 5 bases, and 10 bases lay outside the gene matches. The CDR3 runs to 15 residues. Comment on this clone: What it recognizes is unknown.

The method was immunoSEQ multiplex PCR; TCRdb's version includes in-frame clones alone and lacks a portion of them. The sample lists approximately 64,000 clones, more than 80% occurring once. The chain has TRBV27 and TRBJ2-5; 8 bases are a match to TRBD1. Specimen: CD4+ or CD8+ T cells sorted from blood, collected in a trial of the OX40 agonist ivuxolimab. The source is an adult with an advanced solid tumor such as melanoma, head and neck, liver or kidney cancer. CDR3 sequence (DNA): TGTGCCAGCAGTCAGGGGGCTACCGGGGTGGAGACCCAGTACTTC. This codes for CASSQGATGVETQYF.